This T cell receptor (beta chain) was obtained from a study of control samples from healthy donors and cancer patients. This clone was recorded only once. The germline V gene has CDR1 SGDLS and CDR2 YYNGEE. The CDR3 is 14 residues long. The germline V and J ends were trimmed by 4 bases and 8 bases, with 15 bases remaining between them. The assay was immunoSEQ multiplex PCR, and TCRdb's table has in-frame clones only and misses some. The sample carries over 100,000 clones, approximately 89% recorded once. This TCR was sampled from a man between 40 and 49 years old in good health. Sequencing was carried out using blood. This chain uses TRBV9 with TRBJ1-4; D might be TRBD1 (5 bases). This CDR3 reads CASSPRGKGEKLFF. CDR3 DNA: TGTGCCAGCAGCCCCCGTGGGAAGGGGGAAAAACTGTTTTTT.